The present TCR beta chain was sequenced within a study of CD8 T cells in Susac syndrome. RNA totalling roughly 0.45 to 1 ug underwent reverse transcription with random hexamers. The amplification used immunoSEQ multiplex PCR on TCR beta CDR3; it spanned 54 Vbeta and 13 Jbeta. TCRdb reprocessed the immunoSEQ multiplex PCR reads with MiXCR, giving one entry per CDR3 protein. The table includes 150,000 to 160,000 distinct CDR3 sequences, around 95% detected once. Notes on the study in general: Individuals included in the TCR sequencing and HLA analysis were acknowledged by the study to be relatively few in number.

In regard to this clonotype: Its specificity is unknown.

Negative isolation yielded CD4+ and CD8+ T cells, and FACS enriched TEMRA cells. The germline gives CDR1 SQVTM, CDR2 ANQGSEA. The V gene lost 5 bases and the J gene lost 4 bases, with 11 bases spanning the gap. This CDR3 has 12 amino acids. The chain carries TRBV29-1 and TRBJ1-1, with D possibly TRBD1 on 5 matching bases. The specimen was CD8+ T cells from PBMCs. The receptor comes from a human donor with multiple sclerosis. CDR3 DNA: TGCAGCGTTAGGGGTGTGAGCACTGAAGCTTTCTTT. This gives the protein CSVRGVSTEAFF.